Included here is one TCR beta chain sequence, with context. In the authors' workflow: How many nucleated cells were present was estimated from reference gene primer amplification. The data were produced by immunoSEQ multiplex PCR, yet TCRdb's version contains in-frame clones alone and is incomplete. V and J calls and clone size are those listed in that table; D and trimming were worked out from the DNA. The repertoire consists of roughly 230,000 clones, with approximately 84% occurring once and the leading ten covering roughly 7.9%. V shed 2 bases and J shed 5 bases, with 12 bases lying between them. Germline values: CDR1 MNHEY, CDR2 SMNVEV (reference sequence). This CDR3 contains 14 residues. The record originates from a study of blood T cell repertoires in COVID-19. The overall study: From T cells, B-cell-depleted T cells, or PBMCs came the material, which was cDNA or gDNA.

The clonotype was recovered from a woman of 80 years or more with acute or convalescent COVID-19. V usage is TRBV27 and J usage is TRBJ1-1, with TRBD1 as a possible D gene (6 bases). Sequencing used peripheral blood. CDR3 DNA sequence: TGTGCCAGCAGTTTACTAGGGCAGGGGACTGAAGCTTTCTTT. Its protein product is CASSLLGQGTEAFF.